This T cell receptor beta chain was sequenced for a study of PD-1 blockade in classical Hodgkin lymphoma. Sequenced by immunoSEQ multiplex PCR; TCRdb stores in-frame clones only, minus some. Seen here are about 30,000 clones, about 80% observed once, and the top ten hold less than 20%. Germline V gene data show CDR1 as ENHRY and CDR2 as SYGVKD. Losses at the gene ends were 10 bases for V and 2 bases for J; bases not matched to a gene: 7. The CDR3 extends over 15 amino acids. Specified time point: cycle 4 day 1 (C4D1), after five to seven weeks of nivolumab. All patients experienced relapse after autologous stem cell transplantation, and brentuximab vedotin exposure was variable.

The sequence was collected from a human donor with classical Hodgkin lymphoma. The material was peripheral blood mononuclear cells (PBMCs), obtained before the fourth cycle of nivolumab. The chain is built from TRBV10-3 and TRBJ2-2; 10 nucleotides agree with TRBD2. The CDR3 sequence: CATGTSEGNTGELFF. The CDR3 coding sequence is TGTGCCACGGGGACTAGCGAGGGAAACACCGGGGAGCTGTTTTTT.